This passage covers 17 T cell receptor beta chains from one sample sequenced in a study of CD8+ T cells in alopecia areata. cDNA prepared by RNA extraction and subsequent reverse transcription served as the template for sequencing. TCRdb's table, derived via immunoSEQ multiplex PCR, lists solely in-frame clones and lacks some. This table has 90,000 to 100,000 clones, 35% to 45% appearing once. The sample was CD4+ T cells sorted from blood. The receptors originated from a human donor with alopecia areata.

V usage is TRBV7-9 and J usage is TRBJ1-6; 8 nucleotides line up with TRBD1. The CDR3 loop spans 15 amino acids. V was pared by 3 bases and J by 4 bases, with 2 bases of the junction left unmatched. Germline V CDR1 and CDR2: SEHNR, FQNEAQ (reference sequence). CDR3 region: CASSFWTGYNSPLHF. In nucleotides, the CDR3 is TGTGCCAGCAGCTTTTGGACAGGGTATAATTCACCCCTCCACTTT.

This CDR3 is CASSIRQFYTGELFF. The CDR3 DNA follows: TGTGCCAGTAGCATTAGACAGTTTTACACCGGGGAGCTGTTTTTT. The rearrangement links TRBV19 to TRBJ2-2; a possible D gene is TRBD1 (5 bases). There are 15 residues in the CDR3. With 6 bases removed from V and 3 bases from J, the gap between germline ends came to 14 bases. Germline-derived CDR1 and CDR2 are LNHDA and SQIVND (reference sequence). Full variable domain (missing parts from reference TRBV19 and TRBJ2-2): DGGITQSPKYLFRKEGQNVTLSCEQNLNHDAMYWYRQDPGQGLRLIYYSQIVNDFQKGDIAEGYSVSREKKESFPLTVTSAQKNPTAFYLCASSIRQFYTGELFFGEGSRLTVL.

J is TRBJ1-5 and V is TRBV4-3; D is unresolved. CDR3 length equals 14 residues. The ends were cut back, 3 bases at V and 4 bases at J, with 10 bases in the middle. In germline, CDR1 is LGHNA, CDR2 YSLEER. The CDR3 here is CASSQASRNQPQHF. The CDR3 DNA reads TGCGCCAGCAGCCAGGCGTCCCGAAATCAGCCCCAGCATTTT.

This clone was counted a few times. This chain joins TRBV23-1 and TRBJ1-1; D possibly corresponds to TRBD1 (6 bases). TRBV23-1 is assigned to the ORF class and has an uncertain function. The ends were cut back, 5 bases at V and 7 bases at J, with 20 bases in the middle. CDR3 length: 15 amino acids. The CDR3: CASSFIWTEEFEAFF. In DNA form, the CDR3 reads TGCGCCAGCAGTTTTATCTGGACAGAAGAATTTGAAGCTTTCTTT.

This clone was observed a few times. This sequence joins TRBV5-1 and TRBJ2-2, with 9 bases lining up with TRBD1. The CDR3 is made up of 16 amino acids. V lost 4 bases and J lost 5; bases outside the gene matches: 9. Per the germline V gene, CDR1 is SGHRS and CDR2 is YFSETQ. CDR3 region: CASSPGTGSLTGELFF. The CDR3 bases are TGCGCCAGCAGCCCTGGGACAGGGAGTCTTACCGGGGAGCTGTTTTTT.

The genes are TRBV2 and TRBJ2-1, with TRBD2 matching 8 bases. CDR3 length: 14 residues. The V gene end was trimmed by 6 bases and the J gene end by 3 bases; junction bases not matched to a gene: 4. Germline CDR1 reads SNHLY; CDR2 reads FYNNEI. The CDR3 DNA follows: TGTGCCAGCAGCGGGGGGGTTGTCTACAATGAGCAGTTCTTC. This gives the protein CASSGGVVYNEQFF. Combining the CDR3 with reference TRBV2 and TRBJ2-1 gives the whole variable domain EPEVTQTPSHQVTQMGQEVILRCVPISNHLYFYWYRQILGQKVEFLVSFYNNEISEKSEIFDDQFSVERPDGSNFTLKIRSTKLEDSAMYFCASSGGVVYNEQFFGPGTRLTVL.

In its sample, this clone was seen a few times. The chain couples TRBV7-2 to TRBJ1-1, with D hard to call. V lost 10 bases and J lost 2, with 14 bases in between. The CDR3 consists of 13 residues. CDR1 SGHTA and CDR2 FQGNSA come from the germline V gene. DNA for the CDR3: TGTGCCACAGACGATAGACCCAACACTGAAGCTTTCTTT. This translates into CATDDRPNTEAFF.

In DNA, the CDR3 is TGTGCCAGCAAACTAGCGGACTTACGTAAAGAGACCCAGTACTTC. Protein sequence: CASKLADLRKETQYF. The chain employs TRBV2 and TRBJ2-5, with 8 bases matching TRBD2. CDR3 size: 15 residues. Per germline, CDR1 SNHLY and CDR2 FYNNEI. V was clipped by 7 bases and J by 3 bases; unmatched bases: 10.

Written as DNA, the CDR3 is TGCAGCGTGACCCCCACAGCTACCACTGAAGCTTTCTTT. This encodes CSVTPTATTEAFF. The chain carries TRBV29-1 and TRBJ1-1; D unclear. With 6 bases removed from V and 4 bases from J, the gap between germline ends came to 15 bases. Germline CDR1 is SQVTM and CDR2 is ANQGSEA. CDR3 size: 13 residues.

This clone was detected many times. The J gene is TRBJ2-7, the V gene TRBV9; 10 positions match TRBD2. Trimming took 0 bases from V and 7 from J; bases not matched to a gene: 7. The germline CDR1 and CDR2 sequences are SGDLS and YYNGEE. This CDR3 has 15 amino acids. The CDR3 nucleotides are TGTGCCAGCAGCGTAGGAGCGGGAGGGCCGGGTGAGCAGTACTTC. Protein: CASSVGAGGPGEQYF.

In this sample, this clone turned up a few times. The chain combines TRBV7-2 with TRBJ2-3; D might be TRBD1 (6 bases). The CDR3 sequence is 17 residues long. Germline CDR1 and CDR2: SGHTA and FQGNSA. The V end was cut by 7 bases, the J end by 5 bases, with 25 bases between. The CDR3 loop is CASTEGRFGGHQDTQYF. The CDR3, as DNA: TGTGCCAGCACCGAAGGAAGGTTTGGGGGCCATCAAGATACGCAGTATTTT.

For this clone: A junction end diverges from the germline sequence, so it may reflect a read error. V is TRBV30 and J is TRBJ2-5, with 12 bases that match TRBD2. Germline V gene lookup returns CDR1 GTSNPN and CDR2 SVGIG (reference sequence). The CDR3 contains 15 residues. The CDR3 reads CAWRTSGSRQGTQYF. In nucleotides, the CDR3 is TGTGCCTGGAGGACTAGCGGGAGCCGGCAAGGGACCCAGTACTTC.

The V call is TRBV29-1, the J call TRBJ2-7; possibly TRBD1 for D (6 bases). The CDR3 spans 13 residues. CDR1 is SQVTM, CDR2 ANQGSEA, per germline. The V and J ends lost 2 bases and 6 bases respectively, with 14 bases between them. The CDR3 sequence is CSVESTGSPEQYF. The CDR3 nucleotides are TGCAGCGTTGAATCTACAGGGTCGCCCGAGCAGTACTTC.

This clone was observed a handful of times. The chain links TRBV30 to TRBJ2-5, with D hard to call. V lost 0 bases, J lost 4 bases, and 9 bases lay in between. The CDR3 is 13 residues long. Per the germline V gene, CDR1 is GTSNPN and CDR2 is SVGIG (reference sequence). The CDR3 coding sequence is TGTGCCTGGAGTGTAGTACACCTAGAGACCCAGTACTTC. This codes for CAWSVVHLETQYF.

The chain is built from TRBV2 and TRBJ2-3; the D is unclear. Germline V lookup: CDR1 SNHLY, CDR2 FYNNEI. Trimming cost V 6 bases and J 0 bases, with 10 bases left between them. CDR3 length: 14 amino acids. This CDR3 reads CASRAQTSTDTQYF. In nucleotides, the CDR3 is TGTGCCAGCAGAGCCCAAACTAGCACAGATACGCAGTATTTT.

This clone was counted only a few times. V is TRBV6-5 and J is TRBJ1-1; 9 bases are a match to TRBD1. With V trimmed by 8 bases and J by 1 base, 2 bases remained unmatched. From germline, CDR1 is MNHEY and CDR2 SVGAGI. CDR3 length equals 13 residues. This chain's CDR3 is CASGTGWNTEAFF. The CDR3 DNA reads as TGTGCCAGCGGGACAGGGTGGAACACTGAAGCTTTCTTT.

The sample holds one count of this clone. The chain couples TRBV6-1 to TRBJ2-3; D is ambiguous. Trimming pared 5 bases from V and 11 bases from J, leaving 14 bases between. CDR3 size: 12 residues. Germline V lookup: CDR1 MNHNS, CDR2 SASEGT. As DNA, the CDR3 is TGTGCCAGCAGTTATGCCCATGTGGGGCAGTATTTT. It translates to CASSYAHVGQYF.